This T cell receptor (beta chain) was recovered during a study of shared clonotypes between healthy human individuals. Study summary: There were three CD4 naive, three CD4 memory, two CD8 naive and one CD8 memory plates per donor.

V lost 3 bases to trimming and J lost 6 bases; unmatched junction nucleotides: 6. The CDR3 covers 15 residues. Germline V gene data show CDR1 as MNHEY and CDR2 as SMNVEV (reference sequence). Assay used: immunoSEQ multiplex PCR; TCRdb lists only in-frame clones, some missing. This sample yields 630,000 or so clones, of which roughly 98% are seen a single time; 0.25% to 0.35% belongs to the top ten. On this clone itself: Its matching antigen is unknown.

Naive CD8 cells lacked CD45RO and underwent positive selection for CCR7, leaving out terminally differentiated effector memory CD45RA+ cells. General study findings and limits: Generation of non-shared clonotypes was less probable than generation of clonotypes shared by all four donors. Some naive CD4 clonotypes, 4.5% to 5.5%, turned up in common across four donors.

This clonotype was sampled from a man aged 25-45 years in good health. V usage is TRBV27 and J usage is TRBJ2-7, with 12 bases matching TRBD2. Sample: naive CD8+ T cells sorted from blood. Here the CDR3 reads CASSFSSGRAAEQYF. CDR3 nucleotides: TGTGCCAGCAGTTTTTCTAGCGGGAGGGCCGCCGAGCAGTACTTC.